This TCR beta chain was observed in a study of blood T cell repertoires in COVID-19. The wider study: The United States, Italy and Spain provided the acute and convalescent COVID-19 samples. PBMCs, B-cell-depleted T cells, or T cells provided the cDNA or gDNA that made up the material.

Germline CDR1 reads MNHEY; CDR2 reads SVGEGT. The CDR3 is made up of 15 amino acids. V lost 6 bases and J lost 0, with 12 bases in between. Original processing methods: Amplifying reference gene primers gave estimates of nucleated cell counts. Method: immunoSEQ multiplex PCR; TCRdb's copy keeps in-frame clones and lacks some. The DNA was the basis for D and trimming; V, J and clone size are from that table. The top ten hold 44% of the sample, which has 80,000 to 95,000 clones, about 86% seen once. The TCR comes from a man older than 75 with acute or convalescent COVID-19. The specimen was peripheral blood. The chain has TRBV6-2 or TRBV6-3 and TRBJ1-5; a weak D match, TRBD1 (6 bases). CDR3 in amino acids: CASSTTGRSNQPQHF. The CDR3 DNA reads as TGTGCCAGCAGCACGACAGGCCGTAGCAATCAGCCCCAGCATTTT.